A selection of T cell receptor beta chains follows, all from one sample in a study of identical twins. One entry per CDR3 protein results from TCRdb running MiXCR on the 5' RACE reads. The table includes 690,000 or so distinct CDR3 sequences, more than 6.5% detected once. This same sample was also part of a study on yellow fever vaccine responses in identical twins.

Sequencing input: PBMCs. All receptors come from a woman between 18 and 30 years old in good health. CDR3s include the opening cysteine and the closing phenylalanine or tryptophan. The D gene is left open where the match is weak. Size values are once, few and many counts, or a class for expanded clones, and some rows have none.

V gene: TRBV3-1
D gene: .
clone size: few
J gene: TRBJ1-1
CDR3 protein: CASSQDPANTEAFF
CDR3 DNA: TGTGCCAGCAGCCAAGATCCCGCGAACACTGAAGCTTTCTTT

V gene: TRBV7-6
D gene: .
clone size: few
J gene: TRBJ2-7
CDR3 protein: CASSRGGGEQYF
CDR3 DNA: TGTGCCAGCAGCCGGGGTGGGGGCGAGCAGTACTTC

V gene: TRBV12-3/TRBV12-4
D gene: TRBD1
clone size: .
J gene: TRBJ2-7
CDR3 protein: CASSRAGTGGHEQYF
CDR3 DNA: TGTGCCAGCAGCCGGGCCGGGACAGGGGGCCACGAGCAGTACTTC

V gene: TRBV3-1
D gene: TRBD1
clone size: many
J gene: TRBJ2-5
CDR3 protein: CASSQERGTGSETQYF
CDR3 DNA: TGTGCCAGCAGCCAAGAGCGCGGGACAGGGTCAGAGACCCAGTACTTC

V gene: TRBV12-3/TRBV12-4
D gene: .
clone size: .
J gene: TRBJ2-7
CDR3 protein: CASSLGKVAEQYF
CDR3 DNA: TGTGCCAGCAGTTTAGGAAAGGTGGCCGAGCAGTACTTC

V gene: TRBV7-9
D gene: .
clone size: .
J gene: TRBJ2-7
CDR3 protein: CASSLKRSGSSYEQYF
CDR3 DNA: TGTGCCAGCAGCTTAAAAAGGTCCGGGAGCTCCTACGAGCAGTACTTC

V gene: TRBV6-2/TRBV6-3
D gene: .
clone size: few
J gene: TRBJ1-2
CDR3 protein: CASSTPNRAYGYTF
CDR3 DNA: TGTGCCAGCAGCACTCCGAACAGAGCCTATGGCTACACCTTC

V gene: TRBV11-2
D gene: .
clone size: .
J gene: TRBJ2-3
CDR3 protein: CASSLDGVRGSDTQYF
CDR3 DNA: TGTGCCAGCAGCTTAGACGGGGTGAGGGGCTCAGATACGCAGTATTTT

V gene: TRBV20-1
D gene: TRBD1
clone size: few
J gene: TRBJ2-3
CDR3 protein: CSARRSTGGADTQYF
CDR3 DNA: TGCAGTGCTAGACGGTCGACAGGGGGTGCAGATACGCAGTATTTT

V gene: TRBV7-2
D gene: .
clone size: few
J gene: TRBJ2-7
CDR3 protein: CASSPGGQNAYEQYF
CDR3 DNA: TGTGCCAGCAGCCCAGGTGGTCAGAACGCCTACGAGCAGTACTTC

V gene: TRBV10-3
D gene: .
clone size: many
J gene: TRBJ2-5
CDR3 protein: CAISGGLEETQYF
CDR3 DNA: TGTGCCATCAGTGGGGGTTTAGAAGAGACCCAGTACTTC

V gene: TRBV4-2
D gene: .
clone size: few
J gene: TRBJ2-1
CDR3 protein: CASSQGEISYNEQFF
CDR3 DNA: TGTGCCAGCAGCCAAGGGGAAATCTCCTACAATGAGCAGTTCTTC

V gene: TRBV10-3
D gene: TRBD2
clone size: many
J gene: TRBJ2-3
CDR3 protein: CAISEASGITDTQYF
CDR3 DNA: TGTGCCATCAGTGAGGCTAGCGGGATAACAGATACGCAGTATTTT

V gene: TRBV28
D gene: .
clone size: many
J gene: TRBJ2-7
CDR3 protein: CASSLSGDSPYEQYF
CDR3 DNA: TGTGCCAGCAGCTTATCAGGGGACTCCCCCTACGAGCAGTACTTC

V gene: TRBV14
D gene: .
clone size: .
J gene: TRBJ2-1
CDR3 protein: CASSQPGSWGDEQFF
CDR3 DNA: TGTGCCAGCAGCCAACCGGGATCCTGGGGCGATGAGCAGTTCTTC

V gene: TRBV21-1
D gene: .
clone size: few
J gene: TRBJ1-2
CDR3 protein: CASSEGLYGYTF
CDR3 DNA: TGTGCCAGCTCGGAGGGCCTCTATGGCTACACCTTC

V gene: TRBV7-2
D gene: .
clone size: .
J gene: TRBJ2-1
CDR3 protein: CASSLLFGANEQFF
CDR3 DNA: TGTGCCAGCAGCCTACTCTTTGGGGCCAATGAGCAGTTCTTC

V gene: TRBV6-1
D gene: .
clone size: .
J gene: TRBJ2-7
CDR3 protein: CASSGRGAVNEQYF
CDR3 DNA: TGTGCCAGCAGTGGCCGGGGAGCGGTGAACGAGCAGTACTTC

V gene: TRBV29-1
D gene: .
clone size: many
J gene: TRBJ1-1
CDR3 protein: CSVAAPMNTEAFF
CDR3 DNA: TGCAGCGTTGCCGCACCGATGAACACTGAAGCTTTCTTT

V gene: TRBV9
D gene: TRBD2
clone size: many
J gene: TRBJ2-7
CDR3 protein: CASSISSGSIYEQYF
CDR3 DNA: TGTGCCAGCAGCATCTCTAGCGGGAGTATCTACGAGCAGTACTTC

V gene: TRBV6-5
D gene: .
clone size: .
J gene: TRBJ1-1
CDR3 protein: CASSYGDSPRRAEAFF
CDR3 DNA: TGTGCCAGCAGTTACGGAGACTCCCCGCGTCGGGCTGAAGCTTTCTTT

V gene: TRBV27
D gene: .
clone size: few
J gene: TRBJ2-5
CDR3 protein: CASSPTPSGETQYF
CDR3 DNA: TGTGCCAGCAGTCCGACCCCCTCGGGTGAGACCCAGTACTTC